One sample yielded the 2 T cell receptor beta chains listed below, sequenced in a study of T cell repertoires in cytomegalovirus infection. TCRdb re-analysed the reads in MiXCR, keeping a single row per CDR3 protein. The table lists 600,000 to 800,000 distinct CDR3 sequences, roughly 24% of them singletons. Sequenced: CD8+ T cells from PBMCs. The receptors shown here come from a human donor in good health (CMV status not recorded). Some clones in this sample may be carry-over from other donors' samples.

This clonotype was seen a handful of times. The rearrangement uses TRBV29-1 and TRBJ1-1; possible D gene TRBD1, 6 bases. The CDR3 extends over 11 amino acids. In germline, CDR1 is SQVTM, CDR2 ANQGSEA. V was cut by 7 bases and J by 11 bases, with 17 bases left in between. The CDR3 spells CSGAEGGGAFF. The CDR3 DNA follows: TGCAGCGGGGCGGAGGGGGGTGGGGCTTTCTTT.

V and J are TRBV14 and TRBJ2-7, with D tentatively TRBD1 (6 bases). There are 13 residues in the CDR3. CDR1 SGHDN and CDR2 FVKESK come from the germline V gene. V was pared by 4 bases and J by 6 bases, with 13 bases between. CDR3 coding DNA: TGTGCCAGCAGCCCGGGGACATCGCTCGAGCAGTACGTC. It is translated as CASSPGTSLEQYV.